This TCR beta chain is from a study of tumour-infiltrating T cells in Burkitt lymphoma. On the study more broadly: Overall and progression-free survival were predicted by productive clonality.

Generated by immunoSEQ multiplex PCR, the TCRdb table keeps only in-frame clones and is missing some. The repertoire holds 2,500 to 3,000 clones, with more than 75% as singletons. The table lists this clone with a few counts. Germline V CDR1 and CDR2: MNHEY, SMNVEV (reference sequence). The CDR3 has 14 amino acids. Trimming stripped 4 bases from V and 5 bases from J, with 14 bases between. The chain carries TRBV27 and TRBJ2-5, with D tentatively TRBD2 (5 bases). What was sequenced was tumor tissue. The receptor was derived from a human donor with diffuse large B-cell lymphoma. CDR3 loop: CASSSVGMGETQYF. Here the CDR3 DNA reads TGTGCCAGCAGTTCCGTCGGGATGGGGGAGACCCAGTACTTC.